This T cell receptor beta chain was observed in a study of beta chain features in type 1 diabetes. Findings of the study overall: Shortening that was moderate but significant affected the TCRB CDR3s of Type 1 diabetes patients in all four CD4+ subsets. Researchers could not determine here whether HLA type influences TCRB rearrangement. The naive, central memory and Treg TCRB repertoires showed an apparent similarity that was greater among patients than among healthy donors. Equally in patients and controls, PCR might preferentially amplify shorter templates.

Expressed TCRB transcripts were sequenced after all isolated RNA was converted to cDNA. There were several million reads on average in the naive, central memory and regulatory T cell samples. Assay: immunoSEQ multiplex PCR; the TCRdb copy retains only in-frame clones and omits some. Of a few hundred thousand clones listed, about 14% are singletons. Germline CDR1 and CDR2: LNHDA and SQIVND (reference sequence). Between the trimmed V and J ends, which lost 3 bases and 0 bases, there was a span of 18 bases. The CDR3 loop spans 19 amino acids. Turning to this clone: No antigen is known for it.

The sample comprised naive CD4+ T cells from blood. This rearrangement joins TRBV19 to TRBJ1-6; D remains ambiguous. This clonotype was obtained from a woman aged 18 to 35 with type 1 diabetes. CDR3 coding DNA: TGTGCCAGTAGTATGAGAGGGTCCACGCCGAGCTCCTATAATTCACCCCTCCACTTT. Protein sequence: CASSMRGSTPSSYNSPLHF. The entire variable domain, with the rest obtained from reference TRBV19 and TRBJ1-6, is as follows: DGGITQSPKYLFRKEGQNVTLSCEQNLNHDAMYWYRQDPGQGLRLIYYSQIVNDFQKGDIAEGYSVSREKKESFPLTVTSAQKNPTAFYLCASSMRGSTPSSYNSPLHFGNGTRLTVT.